The clone carrying this T cell receptor (beta chain) was counted at least ten times. The sample originates from a study of CD8+CD57+ T cells in acquired aplastic anemia. In the study overall: Sorted CD4+ and CD8+ cells yielded DNA averaging around 3.2 ug.

Trimming pared 4 bases from V and 5 bases from J, leaving 14 bases between. The germline gives CDR1 LGHDT, CDR2 YNNKEL (reference sequence). The CDR3 extends over 14 amino acids. It was genomic DNA that served as the template for profiling TCR beta VDJ and CDR3. In TCRdb, the reads were re-called with MiXCR into one record per CDR3 protein. The sample records about 400,000 distinct CDR3 sequences, under 80% being singletons. The specimen sequenced was sorted CD4+, CD8+, or CD8+CD57+ T cells (not recorded which) from PBMCs. V and J are TRBV3-1 and TRBJ2-5; D perhaps matches TRBD1 (5 bases). This receptor was obtained from a human donor in good health, serving as a control. The chain's CDR3 is CASSPPPTDETQYF. DNA for the CDR3: TGTGCCAGCAGCCCTCCACCGACAGATGAGACCCAGTACTTC.